This T cell receptor (beta chain) was observed in a study of OX40 agonist ivuxolimab in advanced cancers. General notes on the study: Ivuxolimab, which targeted the costimulatory receptor OX40 (CD134), was an agonistic, fully human IgG2 monoclonal antibody. Peripheral TCRbeta sequencing was intended to test whether TCR sequence diversity was altered and clonal T-cell expansion was caused by ivuxolimab. A male proportion of approximately 83% and a mean age of approximately 61 years, ranging from roughly 23 to 85, were recorded for the dose-escalation cohort. The paper covers the monotherapy dose-escalation part of the phase I ivuxolimab trial, which included N ≈ 52 patients. Partial responses were achieved by three dose-escalation patients, of whom one had hepatocellular carcinoma and two had cutaneous melanoma. Of the roughly 52 patients in dose escalation, about 20 had hepatocellular carcinoma, approximately 15 had melanoma, 9 had renal cell carcinoma and 9 had head and neck cancer. Patients were allowed to have had prior anti-PD-1, anti-PD-L1 or anti-CTLA-4 therapy, and roughly 40% of the dose-escalation patients had been treated with checkpoint inhibitors. Intravenous ivuxolimab was administered to patients every 2 weeks at six dose levels: 0.01, 0.1, 0.3, 1.5, 3 and 10 mg/kg. The paper as a whole reports these results and caveats: On average, CD8+ T cells showed more expanded clones than CD4+ T cells after ivuxolimab. At doses of 0.1 to 3.0 mg/kg, clonal expansion of both CD4+ and CD8+ T cells in blood was seen between baseline and week 6. Low levels of normalized T-cell clonal expansion were also shown by some nonresponding patients. In the 0.1-3.0 mg/kg groups, partial responders had among the lowest normalized peripheral clonal expansion, particularly in CD8+ T cells. The antigen specificity of the peripheral T cells that underwent clonal expansion was not determined.

The germline V gene supplies CDR1 SQVTM and CDR2 ANQGSEA. The cysteine opens and the phenylalanine closes a CDR3 of 12 amino acids. The kept DNA is CDR3 alone, 36 bases in frame from the first base. For sequencing of the TCRbeta CDR3 region, genomic DNA was extracted from the sorted cells. TCRbeta CDR3 regions were sequenced using the immunoSEQ Assay. TCRdb holds this immuneACCESS table with in-frame rearrangements only. Some clones are missing; in checked studies, unresolved V genes explain under half, and the rest has no known cause. The sample table holds 15,000 to 20,000 clones, of which roughly 88% were seen once. The top ten clones comprise 25% to 30% of the sample. Only a few counts were recorded for this clone. Its recognized antigen is unknown. There are no base qualities to consult, and no much larger clone falls within one base. The trial excluded patients who had a history of autoimmune disease or were on systemic immunosuppression. Peripheral blood for TCR sequencing was drawn from every dose cohort at baseline, at cycle 4 day 1 and at cycle 7 day 1. The samples were drawn from a first-in-human, open-label, multicenter phase I dose-escalation trial of ivuxolimab. Adults with locally advanced or metastatic head and neck squamous cell, hepatocellular, melanoma or renal cell carcinoma were enrolled in the trial. Before TCR sequencing, CD4+ and CD8+ T cells were separately sorted from peripheral blood.

This receptor chain uses TRBV29-1 and TRBJ1-1; the central 7 bases match TRBD1. The specimen was CD4+ or CD8+ T cells sorted from blood, collected in a trial of the OX40 agonist ivuxolimab. The receptor was derived from an adult with an advanced solid tumor such as melanoma, head and neck, liver or kidney cancer. The bases are TGCAGTCACTTAACAGACAGGGCTGAAGCTTTCTTT. Protein translation: CSHLTDRAEAFF.